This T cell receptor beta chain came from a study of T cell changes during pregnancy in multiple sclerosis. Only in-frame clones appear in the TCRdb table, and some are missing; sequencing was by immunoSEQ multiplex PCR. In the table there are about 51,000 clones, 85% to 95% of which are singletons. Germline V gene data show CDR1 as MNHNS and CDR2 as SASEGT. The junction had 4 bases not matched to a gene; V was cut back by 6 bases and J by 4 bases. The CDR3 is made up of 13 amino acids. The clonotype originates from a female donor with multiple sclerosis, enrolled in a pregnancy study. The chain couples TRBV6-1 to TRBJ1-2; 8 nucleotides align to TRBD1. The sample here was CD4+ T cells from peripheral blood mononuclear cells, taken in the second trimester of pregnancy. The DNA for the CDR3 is TGTGCCAGCAGGACAGGGGTCCTCTATGGCTACACCTTC. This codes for CASRTGVLYGYTF.